The rows below give T cell receptor beta chains drawn from one sample of a study of T cells in Graves' hyperthyroidism and ophthalmopathy. TCRdb re-called the multiplex PCR reads with MiXCR, one entry per CDR3 protein. This table holds 350,000 to 500,000 distinct CDR3 sequences, roughly 13% found once. The material sequenced was blood. These receptors all stem from a woman between 18 and 29 years old with Graves' hyperthyroidism. The CDR3 runs from the conserved cysteine through the conserved F or W. The order of the fields is J gene, V gene, CDR3 protein.

TRBJ1-5 | TRBV27 | CASSFMGGSQPQHF
TRBJ1-2 | TRBV29-1 | CSVPSEGSTNYGYTF
TRBJ2-2 | TRBV5-1 | CASSYGTGNTGELFF
TRBJ1-2 | TRBV5-5 | CASSFRGQGEGYTF
TRBJ1-1 | TRBV12-3/TRBV12-4 | CASTRDSQNTEAFF
TRBJ2-5 | TRBV5-6 | CASSLGGGLGETQYF
TRBJ1-1 | TRBV2 | CASSVTGRTEPTEAFF
TRBJ1-6 | TRBV27 | CASSTTGHNSPLHF
TRBJ2-1 | TRBV6-2/TRBV6-3 | CASSYRTSGRGHEQFF
TRBJ2-1 | TRBV19 | CASSIERPYNEQFF
TRBJ2-1 | TRBV20-1 | CSASRSGWDNEQFF
TRBJ2-7 | TRBV20-1 | CSAEKGAQDEQYF
TRBJ1-2 | TRBV19 | CASRGTGNAVFDGYTF
TRBJ2-5 | TRBV28 | CASTSPSTGIQETQYF
TRBJ1-5 | TRBV12-3/TRBV12-4 | CASSSGTAQHF
TRBJ1-2 | TRBV29-1 | CSVRQGNGGYTF
TRBJ1-5 | TRBV19 | CASSIDTGPSDQPQHF
TRBJ2-5 | TRBV11-2 | CASSLVLAGFQETQYF
TRBJ2-1 | TRBV28 | CASSSLGLAGGYNEQFF
TRBJ1-2 | TRBV6-2/TRBV6-3 | CASSRYGGVGYTF